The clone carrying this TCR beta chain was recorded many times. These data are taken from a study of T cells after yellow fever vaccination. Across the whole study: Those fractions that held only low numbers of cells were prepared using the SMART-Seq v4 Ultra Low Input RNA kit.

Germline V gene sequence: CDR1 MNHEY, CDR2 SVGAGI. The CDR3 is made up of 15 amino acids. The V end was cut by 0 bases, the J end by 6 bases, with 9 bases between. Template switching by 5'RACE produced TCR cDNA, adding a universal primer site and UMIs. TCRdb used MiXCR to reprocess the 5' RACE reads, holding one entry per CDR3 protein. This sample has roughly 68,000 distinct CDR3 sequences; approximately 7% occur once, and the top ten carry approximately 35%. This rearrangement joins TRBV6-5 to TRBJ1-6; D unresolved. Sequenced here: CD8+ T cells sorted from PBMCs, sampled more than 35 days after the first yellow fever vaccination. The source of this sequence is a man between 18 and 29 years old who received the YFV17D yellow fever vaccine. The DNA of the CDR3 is TGTGCCAGCAGTTACTCAAGGATGGGTAATTCACCCCTCCACTTT. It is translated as CASSYSRMGNSPLHF.